This TCR beta chain was obtained from a study of identical twins. A single record per CDR3 protein comes from TCRdb applying MiXCR to the 5' RACE reads. The sample yields approximately 590,000 distinct CDR3 sequences, 9.6% seen once. CDR1 is MNHNY, CDR2 SVGAGI, per germline (reference sequence). The CDR3 extends over 13 amino acids. V was pared by 3 bases and J by 4 bases, with 9 bases between. In this sample, this clonotype turned up a few times. These same records also appear under a second study, on yellow fever vaccine responses in identical twins.

V and J are TRBV6-6 and TRBJ2-5, with D possibly TRBD2 on 5 matching bases. Sequencing used PBMCs. This clonotype was sampled from a woman aged 18-29 years in good health. CDR3 sequence (DNA): TGTGCCAGCAGTTATGGCGGGCTAGAGACCCAGTACTTC. Its translation is CASSYGGLETQYF.